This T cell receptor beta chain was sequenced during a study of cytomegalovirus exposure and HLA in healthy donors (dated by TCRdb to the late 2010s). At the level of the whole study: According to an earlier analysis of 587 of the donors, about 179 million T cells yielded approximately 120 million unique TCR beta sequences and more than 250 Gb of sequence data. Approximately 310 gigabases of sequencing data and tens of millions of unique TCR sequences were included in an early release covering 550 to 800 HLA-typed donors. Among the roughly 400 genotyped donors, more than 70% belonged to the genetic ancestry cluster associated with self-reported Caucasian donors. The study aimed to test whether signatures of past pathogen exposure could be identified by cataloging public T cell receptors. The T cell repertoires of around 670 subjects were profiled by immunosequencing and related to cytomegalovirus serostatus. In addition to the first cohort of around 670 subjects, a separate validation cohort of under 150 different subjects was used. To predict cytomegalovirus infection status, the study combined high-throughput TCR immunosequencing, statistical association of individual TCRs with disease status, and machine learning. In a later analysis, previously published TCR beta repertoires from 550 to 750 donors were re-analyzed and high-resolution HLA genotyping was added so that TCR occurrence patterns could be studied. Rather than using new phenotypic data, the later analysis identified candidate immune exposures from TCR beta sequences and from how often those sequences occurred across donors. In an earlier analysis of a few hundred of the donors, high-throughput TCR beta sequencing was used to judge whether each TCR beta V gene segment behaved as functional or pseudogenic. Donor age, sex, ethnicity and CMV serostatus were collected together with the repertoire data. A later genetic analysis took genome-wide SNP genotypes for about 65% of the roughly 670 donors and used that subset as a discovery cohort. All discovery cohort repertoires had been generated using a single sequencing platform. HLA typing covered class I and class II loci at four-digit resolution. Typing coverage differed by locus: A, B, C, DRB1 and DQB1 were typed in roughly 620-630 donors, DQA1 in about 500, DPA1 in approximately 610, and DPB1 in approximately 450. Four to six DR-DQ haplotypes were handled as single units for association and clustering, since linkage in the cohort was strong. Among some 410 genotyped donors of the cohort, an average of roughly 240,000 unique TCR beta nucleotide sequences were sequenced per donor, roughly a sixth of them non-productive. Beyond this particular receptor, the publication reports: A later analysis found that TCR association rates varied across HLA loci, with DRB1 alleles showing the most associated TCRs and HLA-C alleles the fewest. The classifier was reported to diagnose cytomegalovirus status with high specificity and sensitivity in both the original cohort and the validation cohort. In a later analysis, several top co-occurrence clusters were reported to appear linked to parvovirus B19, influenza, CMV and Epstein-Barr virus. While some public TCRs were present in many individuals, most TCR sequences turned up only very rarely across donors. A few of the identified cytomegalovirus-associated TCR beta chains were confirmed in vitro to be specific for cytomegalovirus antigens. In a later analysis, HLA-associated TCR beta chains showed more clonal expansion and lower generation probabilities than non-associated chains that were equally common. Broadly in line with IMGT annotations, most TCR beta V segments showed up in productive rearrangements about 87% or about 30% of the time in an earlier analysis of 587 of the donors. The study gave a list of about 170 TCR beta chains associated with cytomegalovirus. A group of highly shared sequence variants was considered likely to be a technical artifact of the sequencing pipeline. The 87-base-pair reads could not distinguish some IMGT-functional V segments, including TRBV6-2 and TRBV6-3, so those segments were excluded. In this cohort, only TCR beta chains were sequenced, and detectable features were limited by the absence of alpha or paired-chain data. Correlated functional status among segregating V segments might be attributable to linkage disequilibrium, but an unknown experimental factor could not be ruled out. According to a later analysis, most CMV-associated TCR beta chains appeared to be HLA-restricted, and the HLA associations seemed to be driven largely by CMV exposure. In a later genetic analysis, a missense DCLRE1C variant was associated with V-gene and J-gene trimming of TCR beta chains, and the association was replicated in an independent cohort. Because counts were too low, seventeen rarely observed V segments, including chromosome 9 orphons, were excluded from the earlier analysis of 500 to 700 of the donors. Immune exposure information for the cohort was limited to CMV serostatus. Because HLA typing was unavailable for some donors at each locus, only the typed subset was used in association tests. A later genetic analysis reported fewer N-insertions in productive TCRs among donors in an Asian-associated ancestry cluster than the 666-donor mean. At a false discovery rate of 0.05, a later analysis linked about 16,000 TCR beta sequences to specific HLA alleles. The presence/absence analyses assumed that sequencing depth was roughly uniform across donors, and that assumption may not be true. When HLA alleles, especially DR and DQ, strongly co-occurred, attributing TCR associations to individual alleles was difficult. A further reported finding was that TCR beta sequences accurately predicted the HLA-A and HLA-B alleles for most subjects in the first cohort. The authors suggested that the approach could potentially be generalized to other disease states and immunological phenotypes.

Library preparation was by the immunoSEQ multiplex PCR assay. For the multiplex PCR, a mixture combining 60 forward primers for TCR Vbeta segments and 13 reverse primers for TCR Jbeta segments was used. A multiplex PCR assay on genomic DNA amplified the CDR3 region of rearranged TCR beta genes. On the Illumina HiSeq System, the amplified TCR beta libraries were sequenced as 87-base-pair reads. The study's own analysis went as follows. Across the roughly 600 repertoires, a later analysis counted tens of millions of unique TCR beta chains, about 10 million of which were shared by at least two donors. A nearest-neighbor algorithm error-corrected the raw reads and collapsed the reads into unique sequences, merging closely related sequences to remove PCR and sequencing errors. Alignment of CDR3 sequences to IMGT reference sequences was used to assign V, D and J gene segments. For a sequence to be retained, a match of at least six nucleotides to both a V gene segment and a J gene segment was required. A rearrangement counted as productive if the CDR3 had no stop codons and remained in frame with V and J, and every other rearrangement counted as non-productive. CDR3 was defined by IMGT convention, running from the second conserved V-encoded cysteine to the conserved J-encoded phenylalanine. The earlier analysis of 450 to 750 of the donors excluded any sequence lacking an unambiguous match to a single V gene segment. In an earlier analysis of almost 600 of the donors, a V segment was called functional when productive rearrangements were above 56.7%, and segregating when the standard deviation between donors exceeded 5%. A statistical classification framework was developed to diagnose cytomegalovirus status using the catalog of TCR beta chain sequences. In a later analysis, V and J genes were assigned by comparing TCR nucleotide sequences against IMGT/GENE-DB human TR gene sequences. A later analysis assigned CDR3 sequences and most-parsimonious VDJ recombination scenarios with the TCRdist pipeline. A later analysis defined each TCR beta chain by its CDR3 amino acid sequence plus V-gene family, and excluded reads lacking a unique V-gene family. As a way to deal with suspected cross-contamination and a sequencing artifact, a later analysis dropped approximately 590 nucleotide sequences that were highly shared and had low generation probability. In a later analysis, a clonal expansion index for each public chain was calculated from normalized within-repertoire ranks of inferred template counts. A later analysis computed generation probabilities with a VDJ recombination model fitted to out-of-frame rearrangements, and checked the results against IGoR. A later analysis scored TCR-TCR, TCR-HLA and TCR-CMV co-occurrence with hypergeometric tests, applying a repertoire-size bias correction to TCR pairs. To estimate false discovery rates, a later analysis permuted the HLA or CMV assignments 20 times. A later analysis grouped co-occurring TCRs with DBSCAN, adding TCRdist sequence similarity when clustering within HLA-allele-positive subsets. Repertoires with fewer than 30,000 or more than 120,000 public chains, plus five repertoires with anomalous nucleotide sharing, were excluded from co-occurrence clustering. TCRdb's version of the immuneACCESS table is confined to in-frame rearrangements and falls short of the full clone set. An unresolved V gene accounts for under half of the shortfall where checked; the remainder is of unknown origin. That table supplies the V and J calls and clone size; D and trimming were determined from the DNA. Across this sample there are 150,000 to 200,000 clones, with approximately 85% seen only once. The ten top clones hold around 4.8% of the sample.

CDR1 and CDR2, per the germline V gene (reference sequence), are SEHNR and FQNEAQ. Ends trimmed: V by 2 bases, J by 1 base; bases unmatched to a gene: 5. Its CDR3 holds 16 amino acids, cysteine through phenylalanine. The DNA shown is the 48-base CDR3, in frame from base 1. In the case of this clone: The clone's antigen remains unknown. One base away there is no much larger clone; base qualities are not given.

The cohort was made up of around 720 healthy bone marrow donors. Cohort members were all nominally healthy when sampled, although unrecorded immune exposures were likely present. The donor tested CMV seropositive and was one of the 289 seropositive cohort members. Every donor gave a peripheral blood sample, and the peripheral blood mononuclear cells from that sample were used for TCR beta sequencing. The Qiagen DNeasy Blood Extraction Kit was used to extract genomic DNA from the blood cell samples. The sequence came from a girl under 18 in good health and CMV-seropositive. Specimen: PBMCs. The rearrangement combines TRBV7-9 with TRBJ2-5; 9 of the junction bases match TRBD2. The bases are TGTGCCAGCAGCTTACATAGCGGGGGAACCCAAGAGACCCAGTACTTC. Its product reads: CASSLHSGGTQETQYF.